Presented here are 16 T cell receptor beta chains from one specimen sequenced in a study of monozygotic twins with inflammatory bowel disease. TCRdb reprocessed the 5' RACE reads and reports one entry per CDR3 protein, with no DNA. This sample carries about 300,000 distinct CDR3 sequences, with 5.6% going to the ten biggest clones. Material for sequencing was blood. Receptor source: a human donor with ulcerative colitis or Crohn's disease, or a healthy co-twin of an affected twin (not recorded which).

V gene TRBV6-1 combines with J gene TRBJ2-2; lacking DNA, the TRBD2 call made by TCRdb goes unchecked. Looked up from germline, CDR1 is MNHNS and CDR2 is SASEGT. CDR3 length: 15 residues. The CDR3 sequence: CASSTRGDITGELFF.

The chain uses TRBV20-1 and TRBJ2-7. This CDR3 is built from 13 residues. Germline CDR1 is DFQATT and CDR2 is SNEGSKA (reference sequence). CDR3: CSARVGSPYEQYF.

The J gene is TRBJ2-5, the V gene TRBV28; with no DNA, the TCRdb D assignment of TRBD1 cannot be verified. The CDR3 sequence is 19 residues long. Germline V CDR1 and CDR2: MDHEN, SYDVKM. Here the CDR3 reads CASSSTLARDRGNQETQYF.

The V gene is TRBV18, the J gene TRBJ1-1. The V gene's germline CDR1 is KGHSH and CDR2 LQKENI. The CDR3 extends over 15 amino acids. CDR3: CASSPRQTGSTEAFF.

The chain joins TRBV12-3 or TRBV12-4 to TRBJ1-6; TCRdb names TRBD1, which stays unverified in the absence of DNA. This CDR3 is 15 amino acids long. CDR3 sequence reads: CASSLVGTGSSPLHF.

This chain joins TRBV14 and TRBJ2-7. The length of the CDR3 is 11 residues. Germline V gene lookup returns CDR1 SGHDN and CDR2 FVKESK. CDR3 sequence reads: CASSQGLEQYF.

The rearrangement joins TRBV28 to TRBJ2-3; the D call from TCRdb, TRBD2, cannot be confirmed without DNA. This CDR3 spans 13 amino acids. CDR1 MDHEN and CDR2 SYDVKM come from the germline V gene. The CDR3: CASSGSETDTQYF.

The rearrangement links TRBV29-1 to TRBJ2-7. The CDR3 consists of 13 residues. The V gene's germline CDR1 is SQVTM and CDR2 ANQGSEA. This CDR3 reads CSVEMQTSYEQYF.

V and J are TRBV6-5 and TRBJ2-1. Per the germline V gene, CDR1 is MNHEY and CDR2 is SVGAGI. This CDR3 has 14 amino acids. CDR3 loop: CASSYSSGPYEQFF.

The genes are TRBV3-1 and TRBJ1-3. Germline V gene data show CDR1 as LGHDT and CDR2 as YNNKEL (reference sequence). The CDR3 consists of 15 residues. The CDR3 here is CASSLRGSSGNTIYF.

The chain employs TRBV6-5 and TRBJ2-7. The CDR3 sequence is 12 residues long. The germline gives CDR1 MNHEY, CDR2 SVGAGI. CDR3 amino acids: CASSYSGHEQYF.

J is TRBJ2-7 and V is TRBV7-2. Per germline, CDR1 SGHTA and CDR2 FQGNSA. This CDR3 is 16 amino acids long. The CDR3 loop is CASSLGLTGGTYEQFF.

CDR3 amino acids: CSARSPRTGGGTEAFF. This chain uses TRBV20-1 with TRBJ1-1; no DNA is available, so the TRBD1 call from TCRdb remains unchecked. The CDR3 sequence is 16 residues long. Germline V gene sequence: CDR1 DFQATT, CDR2 SNEGSKA (reference sequence).

The chain uses TRBV20-1 and TRBJ2-1; as DNA is missing, the TRBD1 call by TCRdb cannot be tested. CDR3 length equals 11 residues. In germline, CDR1 is DFQATT, CDR2 SNEGSKA (reference sequence). The CDR3 spells CSASPRTEQFF.

The rearrangement joins TRBV6-8 to TRBJ2-7; the D gene TCRdb calls, TRBD1, cannot be checked with no DNA. Germline-derived CDR1 and CDR2 are MNHGY and SAAAGT. The CDR3 length is 18 residues. The CDR3: CASKVTENIAEASYEQYF.

The genes are TRBV19 and TRBJ1-4; the D gene TCRdb calls, TRBD1, cannot be checked with no DNA. CDR1 and CDR2 (germline): LNHDA, SQIVND (reference sequence). This CDR3 spans 15 amino acids. CDR3 residues: CASSGGPAGPEKLFF.